This T cell receptor (beta chain) was identified in a study of blood T cell repertoires in COVID-19. Study as a whole: Some COVID-19 samples were acute and others convalescent; all came from the United States, Italy and Spain. PBMCs, B-cell-depleted T cells, or T cells were the source of the cDNA or gDNA that made up the material.

Profiling relied on immunoSEQ multiplex PCR, and the TCRdb table lists in-frame clones only, not all of them. The sample lists about 51,000 clones; approximately 90% were seen once. The sample comprised peripheral blood. The source of this sequence is a man in his fifties or sixties with acute or convalescent COVID-19.

The CDR3 DNA follows: TGTGCCAGCAGCGTAGCCGGTCACAGGGGATCCTATAATTCACCCCTCCACTTT. Residues: CASSVAGHRGSYNSPLHF. The genes are TRBV9 and TRBJ1-6; 7 nucleotides match TRBD1. J gave up 1 base and V 0 bases, and 7 bases lay outside the gene matches. The CDR3 contains 18 residues. Germline CDR1 is SGDLS and CDR2 is YYNGEE.